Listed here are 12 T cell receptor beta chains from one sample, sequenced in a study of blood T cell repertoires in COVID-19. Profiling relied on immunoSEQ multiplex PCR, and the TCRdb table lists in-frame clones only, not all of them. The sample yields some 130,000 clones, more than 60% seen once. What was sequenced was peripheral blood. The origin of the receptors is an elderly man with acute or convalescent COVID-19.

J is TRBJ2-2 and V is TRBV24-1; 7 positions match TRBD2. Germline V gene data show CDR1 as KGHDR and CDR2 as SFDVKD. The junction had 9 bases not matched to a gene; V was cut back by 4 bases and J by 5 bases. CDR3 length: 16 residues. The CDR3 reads CATSDSGLVGTGELFF. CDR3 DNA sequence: TGTGCCACCAGTGACTCCGGACTAGTCGGTACCGGGGAGCTGTTTTTT.

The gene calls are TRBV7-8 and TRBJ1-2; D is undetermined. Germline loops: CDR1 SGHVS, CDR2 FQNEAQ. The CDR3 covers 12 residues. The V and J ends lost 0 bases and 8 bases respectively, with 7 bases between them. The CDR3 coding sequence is TGTGCCAGCAGCTTAGCCCCCCAGGGCTACACCTTC. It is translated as CASSLAPQGYTF.

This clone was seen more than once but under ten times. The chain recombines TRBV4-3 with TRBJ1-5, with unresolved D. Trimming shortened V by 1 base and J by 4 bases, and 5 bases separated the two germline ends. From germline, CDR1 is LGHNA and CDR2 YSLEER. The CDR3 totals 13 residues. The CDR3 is CASSQARNQPQHF. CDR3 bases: TGCGCCAGCAGCCAAGCGCGGAATCAGCCCCAGCATTTT.

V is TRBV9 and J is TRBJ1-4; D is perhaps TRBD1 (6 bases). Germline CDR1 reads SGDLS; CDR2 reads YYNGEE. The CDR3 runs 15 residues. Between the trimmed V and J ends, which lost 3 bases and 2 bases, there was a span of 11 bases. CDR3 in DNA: TGTGCCAGCAGCGCTACAACAGGGACTAATGAAAAACTGTTTTTT. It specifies CASSATTGTNEKLFF.

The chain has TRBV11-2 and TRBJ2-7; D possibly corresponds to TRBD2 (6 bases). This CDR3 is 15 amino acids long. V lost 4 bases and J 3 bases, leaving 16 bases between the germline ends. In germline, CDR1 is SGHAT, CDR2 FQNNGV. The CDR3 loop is CASSSPLGGRYEQYF. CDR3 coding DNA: TGTGCCAGCAGCTCCCCTTTGGGGGGTCGCTACGAGCAGTACTTC. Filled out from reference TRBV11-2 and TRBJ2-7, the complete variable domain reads EAGVAQSPRYKIIEKRQSVAFWCNPISGHATLYWYQQILGQGPKLLIQFQNNGVVDDSQLPKDRFSAERLKGVDSTLKIQPAKLEDSAVYLCASSSPLGGRYEQYFGPGTRLTVT.

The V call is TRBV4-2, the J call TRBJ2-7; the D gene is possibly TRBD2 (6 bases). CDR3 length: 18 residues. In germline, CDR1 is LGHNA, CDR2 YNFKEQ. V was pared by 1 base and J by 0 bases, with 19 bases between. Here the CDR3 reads CASSQVGARRGRSYEQYF. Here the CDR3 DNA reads TGTGCCAGCAGCCAAGTGGGAGCACGGCGGGGACGCTCCTACGAGCAGTACTTC.

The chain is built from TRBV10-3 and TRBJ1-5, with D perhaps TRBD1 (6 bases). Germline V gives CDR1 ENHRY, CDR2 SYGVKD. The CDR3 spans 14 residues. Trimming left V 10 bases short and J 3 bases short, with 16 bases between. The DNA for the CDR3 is TGTGCCACCCACGCACAGGGAATCAATCAGCCCCAGCATTTT. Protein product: CATHAQGINQPQHF.

In DNA form, the CDR3 reads TGTGCCAGCCGCAGGGGTTGGGGGAACACTGAAGCTTTCTTT. Encoded protein: CASRRGWGNTEAFF. The chain carries TRBV9 and TRBJ1-1; possible D gene TRBD1, 6 bases. Germline CDR1 and CDR2: SGDLS and YYNGEE. Trimming removed 7 bases at V and 1 base at J, with 14 bases between. This CDR3 is 14 amino acids long. Combining the CDR3 with reference TRBV9 and TRBJ1-1 gives the whole variable domain DSGVTQTPKHLITATGQRVTLRCSPRSGDLSVYWYQQSLDQGLQFLIQYYNGEERAKGNILERFSAQQFPDLHSELNLSSLELGDSALYFCASRRGWGNTEAFFGQGTRLTVV.

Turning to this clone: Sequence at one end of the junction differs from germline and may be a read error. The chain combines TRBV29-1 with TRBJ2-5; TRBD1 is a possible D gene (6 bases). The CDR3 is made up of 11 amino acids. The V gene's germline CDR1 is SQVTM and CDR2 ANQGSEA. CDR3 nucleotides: TGCAGCGTGGGGGTACAGGACAGACCAGACTTC. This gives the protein CSVGVQDRPDF.

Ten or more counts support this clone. The CDR3 DNA is TGTGCCAGCAGCCAAGAACACAGGGAGAATTCACCCCTCCACTTT. Translation gives CASSQEHRENSPLHF. This sequence joins TRBV4-2 and TRBJ1-6; possibly TRBD1 for D (6 bases). Germline V gene data show CDR1 as LGHNA and CDR2 as YNFKEQ. Trimming removed 0 bases at V and 7 bases at J, with 10 bases between. The CDR3 sequence is 15 residues long.

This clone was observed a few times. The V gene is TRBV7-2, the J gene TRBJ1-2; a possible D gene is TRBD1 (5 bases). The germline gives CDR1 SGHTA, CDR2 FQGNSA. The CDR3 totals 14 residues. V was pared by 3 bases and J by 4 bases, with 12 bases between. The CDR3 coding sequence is TGTGCCAGCAGCTTCGCCAGGGCGGCCTATGGCTACACCTTC. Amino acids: CASSFARAAYGYTF.

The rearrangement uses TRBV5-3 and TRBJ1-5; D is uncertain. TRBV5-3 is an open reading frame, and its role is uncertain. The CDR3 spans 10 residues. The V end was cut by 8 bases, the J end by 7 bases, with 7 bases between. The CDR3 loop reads CASNFQPQHF. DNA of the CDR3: TGTGCCAGTAACTTCCAGCCCCAGCATTTT.